This T cell receptor beta chain comes out of a study of T-cell memory formation after mild COVID-19. Study results and caveats: Contracting clones localized mainly to CM and EM when CD4+ and mainly to EMRA when CD8+.

A word on this clonotype: Its antigen is not known.

The CDR3 runs 16 residues. Germline V lookup: CDR1 LNHDA, CDR2 SQIVND (reference sequence). V dropped 10 bases and J dropped 1; count of bases not matched to a gene: 12. It was 5'RACE with constant-segment primers that produced the TCR alpha and TCR beta cDNA libraries, which carried sample barcodes and UMIs. TCRdb redid the calling of the 5' RACE reads with MiXCR, one entry per CDR3 protein. This table has approximately 450,000 distinct CDR3 sequences, about 18% appearing once. The TCR originated in an adult woman who had mild COVID-19 (a few samples of this study predate the infection). Cell type and time point are not known. This chain joins TRBV19 and TRBJ1-5, with 8 bases lining up with TRBD1. The sequenced sample was PBMCs or a T cell subset sorted from them (not recorded which). The CDR3, as DNA: TGTGCCACTAAAGGGGGACAGGCGGTGAGCAATCAGCCCCAGCATTTT. Its translation is CATKGGQAVSNQPQHF. The full variable domain, rest sourced from reference TRBV19 and TRBJ1-5, is DGGITQSPKYLFRKEGQNVTLSCEQNLNHDAMYWYRQDPGQGLRLIYYSQIVNDFQKGDIAEGYSVSREKKESFPLTVTSAQKNPTAFYLCATKGGQAVSNQPQHFGDGTRLSIL.